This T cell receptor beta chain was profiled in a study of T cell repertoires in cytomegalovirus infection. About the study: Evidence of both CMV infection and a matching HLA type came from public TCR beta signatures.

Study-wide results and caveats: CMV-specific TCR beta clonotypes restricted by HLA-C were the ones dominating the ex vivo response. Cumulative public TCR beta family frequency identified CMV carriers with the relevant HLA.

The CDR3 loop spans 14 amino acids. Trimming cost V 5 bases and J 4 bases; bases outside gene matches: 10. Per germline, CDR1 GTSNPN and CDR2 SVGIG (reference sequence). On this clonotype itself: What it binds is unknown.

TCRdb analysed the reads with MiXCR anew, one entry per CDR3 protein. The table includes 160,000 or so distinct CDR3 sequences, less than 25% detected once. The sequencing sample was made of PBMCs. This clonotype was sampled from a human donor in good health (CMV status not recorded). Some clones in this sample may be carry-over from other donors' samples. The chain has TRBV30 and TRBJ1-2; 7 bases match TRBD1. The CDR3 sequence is CAWAPGQRSYGYTF. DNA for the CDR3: TGTGCCTGGGCACCGGGACAGCGGAGCTATGGCTACACCTTC.